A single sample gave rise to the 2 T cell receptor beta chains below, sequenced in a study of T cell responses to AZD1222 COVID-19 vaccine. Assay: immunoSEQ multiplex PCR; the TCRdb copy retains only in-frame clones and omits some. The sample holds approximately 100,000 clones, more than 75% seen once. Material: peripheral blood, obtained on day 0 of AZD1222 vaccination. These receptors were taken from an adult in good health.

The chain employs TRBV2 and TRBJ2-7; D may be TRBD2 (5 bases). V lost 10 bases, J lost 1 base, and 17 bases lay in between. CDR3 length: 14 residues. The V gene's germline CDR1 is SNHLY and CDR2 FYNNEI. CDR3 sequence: CANKAGSYSYEQYF. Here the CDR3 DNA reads TGTGCCAACAAGGCTGGGAGCTATTCCTACGAGCAGTACTTC.

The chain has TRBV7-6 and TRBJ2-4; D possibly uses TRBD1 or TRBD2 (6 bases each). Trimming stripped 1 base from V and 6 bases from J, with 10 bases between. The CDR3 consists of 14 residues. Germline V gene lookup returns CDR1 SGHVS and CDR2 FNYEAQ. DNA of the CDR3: TGTGCCAGCAGCTTAGTGGAGGGGGGAAACATTCAGTACTTC. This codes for CASSLVEGGNIQYF.